This T cell receptor beta chain was identified during a study of regulatory T cells in long-lasting Graves disease. TCR beta libraries were built with iRepertoire HTBI primers and Arm-PCR of CDR3 regions. MiXCR, applied by TCRdb to the multiplex PCR reads, yields one record per CDR3 protein. The table includes 360,000 or so distinct CDR3 sequences, more than 20% detected once. Findings and limits, study-wide: Patients with persistent disease shared under 3,500 public clonotypes, outpacing the 900 to 1,000 shared by new patients. Persistent Graves' patients had lower TCR diversity than newly diagnosed ones.

The time point is: persistent/refractory GD, antithyroid drugs over 5 years with positive TRAb. Following extraction of RNA from PBMCs, that RNA was used to make the TCR library. About this clonotype: What it binds is unknown.

Sequenced material: peripheral blood mononuclear cells (PBMCs), taken when the disease was refractory, from a patient treated with antithyroid drugs. This clonotype was obtained from a woman aged 40-49 years with Graves disease.

The CDR3 reads CASSNTGEETQYF. The CDR3 region has the DNA TGTGCCAGTAGTAACACGGGAGAAGAGACCCAGTACTTC. The chain is built from TRBV19 and TRBJ2-5; D is perhaps TRBD2 (6 bases). The CDR3 consists of 13 residues. Germline CDR1 is LNHDA and CDR2 is SQIVND (reference sequence). Deletions cut 4 bases from V and 3 bases from J, with 9 bases between.